The clone carrying this TCR beta chain has ten or more counts. The trim removed 6 bases at V and 6 bases at J, leaving 13 bases unmatched. This CDR3 comprises 15 residues. Germline CDR1 is MNHNS and CDR2 is SASEGT. The cohort's ophthalmopathy patients, a group with duration under 3 months, had a Clinical Activity Score of at least 3 and a NOSPECS grade of at least 4. Amplification of TCR beta CDR3 regions was performed using RNA transcripts as template. Primed by the HTBI set, a first-round RT-PCR was run on the TCR CDR3. TCRdb passed the multiplex PCR reads through MiXCR, listing each CDR3 protein once. The sample holds fewer than 650,000 distinct CDR3 sequences; about 15% are singletons and the top ten take around 4%. The data were obtained in a study of T cells in Graves' hyperthyroidism and ophthalmopathy.

This sequence originates from a woman aged 35 to 49 with Graves' ophthalmopathy. Sequencing was performed on blood. The chain uses TRBV6-1 and TRBJ1-2, with 7 bases aligning to TRBD1. CDR3 DNA sequence: TGTGCCAGCAGCGCCTCGCAGGGGGTCTGGAATGGCTACACCTTC. The encoded protein is CASSASQGVWNGYTF.